These T cell receptor beta chains were read from a single sample in a study of shared clonotypes between healthy human individuals. Sequencing used immunoSEQ multiplex PCR; TCRdb keeps in-frame clones, though not all of them. The data hold some 2 million clones, with roughly 95% observed a single time. The sample taken for sequencing was naive CD8+ T cells sorted from blood. These receptors were obtained from a man between 18 and 29 years old in good health. The conserved cysteine and the conserved F or W are not part of the CDR3 here. Each record gives: V gene, J gene, CDR3 protein.

TRBV4-1	TRBJ2-5	ASSPGTENQETQY
TRBV10-2	TRBJ2-7	ASSDGGSSYEQY
TRBV25-1	TRBJ2-7	ASMEGSYEQY
TRBV15	TRBJ2-2	ATSRDEGGELF
TRBV19	TRBJ1-1	ASSSTGGGTEAF
TRBV7-2	TRBJ1-1	ASSLAKAEAF
TRBV27	TRBJ2-7	ASSLLGVAGTNEGQY
TRBV29-1	TRBJ2-3	SALGGTSGTDTQY
TRBV7-3	TRBJ2-1	ASSLGGRTYNEQF
TRBV25-1	TRBJ2-5	ASSEFGRQETQY
TRBV11-2	TRBJ2-7	ASSRSYEQY
TRBV6-6	TRBJ1-2	ASSYGRDGYT
TRBV9	TRBJ2-5	ASSLRDNSYQETQY
TRBV7-2	TRBJ2-7	ASSLAAYEQY
TRBV13	TRBJ1-1	ASSLYRGNTEAF
TRBV4-3	TRBJ2-2	ASSQDRSSGELF
TRBV7-2	TRBJ2-7	ASSLDPGTSPYEQY
TRBV10-3	TRBJ1-1	AIRDRGMNTEAF
TRBV21-1	TRBJ1-5	ASSKDRGNQPQH
TRBV11-2	TRBJ1-1	ASSLDPAIGNTEAF
TRBV6-5	TRBJ1-1	ASSTGNTEAF
TRBV9	TRBJ1-1	ASSLGQMNTEAF
TRBV7-9	TRBJ1-2	ASTLAGEDGYT
TRBV4-1	TRBJ2-3	ASSRMSGSTDTQY
TRBV7-2	TRBJ2-7	ASSLAPGTGFYEQY
TRBV9	TRBJ2-1	ASSQGGHEQF
TRBV13	TRBJ2-7	ASSLRGTTYEQY
TRBV2	TRBJ2-2	ASRHPGLAAGELF
TRBV7-2	TRBJ2-3	ASSLVGREVYTDTQY
TRBV19	TRBJ1-1	ASSTDQDQREQNTEAF
TRBV2	TRBJ2-1	ASPTLGASYNEQF
TRBV9	TRBJ2-7	ASSLGTSGTYEQY
TRBV9	TRBJ2-7	ASSVGTALVEQY
TRBV5-1	TRBJ1-1	ASSLGQGITEAF
TRBV21-1	TRBJ1-2	ASITARQNYGYT
TRBV5-6	TRBJ2-7	ASSLQAIPYEQY
TRBV30	TRBJ1-1	AWNLGLDEAF
TRBV19	TRBJ2-1	ASSIYEPAGNEQF
TRBV19	TRBJ2-1	ASSPDREGYNEQF
TRBV28	TRBJ1-5	ASSLGINQPQH